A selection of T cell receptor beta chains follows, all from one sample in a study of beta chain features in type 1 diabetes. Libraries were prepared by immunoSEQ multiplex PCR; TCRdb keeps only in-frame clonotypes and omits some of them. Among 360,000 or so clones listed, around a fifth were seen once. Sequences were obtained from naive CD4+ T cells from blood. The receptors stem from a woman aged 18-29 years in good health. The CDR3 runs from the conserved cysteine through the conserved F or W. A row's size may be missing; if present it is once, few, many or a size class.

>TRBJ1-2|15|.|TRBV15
CATSVPGTGAYGYTF
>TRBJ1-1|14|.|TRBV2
CASSRQGRYTEAFF
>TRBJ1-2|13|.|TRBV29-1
CSVNRQNHYGYTF
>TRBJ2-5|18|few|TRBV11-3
CASSLGDRFEAGAETQYF
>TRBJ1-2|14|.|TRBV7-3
CASSPSVGAGGYTF
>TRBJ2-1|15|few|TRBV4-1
CASSLGQRGDNEQFF
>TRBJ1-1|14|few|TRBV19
CASSMRARNTEAFF
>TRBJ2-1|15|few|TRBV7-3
CASSLTGQAYNEQFF
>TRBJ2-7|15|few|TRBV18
CASSPGRDGTYEQYF
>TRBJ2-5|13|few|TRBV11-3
CASSKRGGETQYF
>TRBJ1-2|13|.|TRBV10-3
CAIGSGGSFGYTF
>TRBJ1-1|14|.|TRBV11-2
CASSLSQGNTEAFF
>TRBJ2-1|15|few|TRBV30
CAWKRLAGAYNEQFF
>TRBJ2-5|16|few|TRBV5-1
CASSELSGTGRETQYF
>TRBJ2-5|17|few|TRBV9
CASSVGSSGRAVETQYF
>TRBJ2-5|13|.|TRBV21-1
CASRTGRQETQYF
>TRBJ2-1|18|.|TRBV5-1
CASSLGSWGLAGPNEQFF
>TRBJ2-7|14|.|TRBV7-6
CASSTGQGRYEQYF
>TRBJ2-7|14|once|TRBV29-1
CSVGRTVSSYEQYF
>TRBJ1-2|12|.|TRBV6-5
CASSSDSGRYTF
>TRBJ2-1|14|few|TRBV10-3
CAIRPEASYNEQFF
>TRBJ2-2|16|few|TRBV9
CASSVGAGTSSGELFF
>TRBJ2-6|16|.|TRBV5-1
CASSLRGQGEANVLTF
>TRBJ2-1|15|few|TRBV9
CASSPGEGAYNEQFF
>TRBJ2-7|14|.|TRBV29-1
CSATLAAISYEQYF
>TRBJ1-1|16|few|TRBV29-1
CSVAPVLRGLNTEAFF
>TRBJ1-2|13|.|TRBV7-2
CASSTGQGYGYTF
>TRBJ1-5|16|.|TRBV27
CASSPLPGGRNQPQHF
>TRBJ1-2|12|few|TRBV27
CASSRQGYGYTF
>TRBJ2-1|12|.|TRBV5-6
CASSFQYNEQFF
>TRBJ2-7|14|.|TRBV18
CASSPGTGPYEQYF
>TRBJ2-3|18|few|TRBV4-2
CASSLARVSGEVTDTQYF
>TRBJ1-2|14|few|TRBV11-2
CASSPVNAIYGYTF
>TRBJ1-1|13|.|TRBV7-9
CASSAPEYTEAFF
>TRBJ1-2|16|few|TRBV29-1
CSVEAPGGRYNYGYTF
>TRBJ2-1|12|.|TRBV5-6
CASSLPPEEQFF
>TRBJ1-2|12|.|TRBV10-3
CAISEAGYGYTF
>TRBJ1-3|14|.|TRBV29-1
CSVAPSAAGNTIYF
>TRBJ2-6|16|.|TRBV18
CASSPYSGPGANVLTF
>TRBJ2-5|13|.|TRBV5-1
CASSSSTGETQYF
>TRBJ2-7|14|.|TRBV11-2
CASSPRRGSYEQYF
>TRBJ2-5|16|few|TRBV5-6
CASSVTSGGSRETQYF
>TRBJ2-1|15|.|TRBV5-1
CASSSGTSGGSEQFF
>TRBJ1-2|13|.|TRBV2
CASSGQGHYGYTF
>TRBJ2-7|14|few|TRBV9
CASSASTGGDEQYF
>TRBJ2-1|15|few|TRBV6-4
CASSALAGSYNEQFF
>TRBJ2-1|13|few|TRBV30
CAWKAGPYNEQFF
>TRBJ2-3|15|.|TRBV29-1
CSVVVAGGATDTQYF
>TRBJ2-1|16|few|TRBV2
CASSLSLAGSYNEQFF
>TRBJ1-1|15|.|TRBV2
CASSLQRQGDTEAFF
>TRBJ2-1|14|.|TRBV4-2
CASSQEPSGRASFF